The sequence of this T cell receptor beta chain was determined in a study of shared clonotypes between healthy human individuals. The protocol was immunoSEQ multiplex PCR, while the TCRdb copy is restricted to in-frame clones and leaves out a portion. Altogether 550,000 to 800,000 clones are present, about 74% being singletons, with the ten largest covering over 1.5%. The CDR3 contains 13 residues. Germline V CDR1 and CDR2: SGHNT, YYREEE (reference sequence). Trimming cost V 3 bases and J 2 bases; bases outside gene matches: 1. The chain uses TRBV5-4 and TRBJ1-2, with 7 nucleotides matching TRBD1. The receptor was isolated from a woman aged 25 to 39 in good health. Sequenced sample: memory CD4+ T cells sorted from blood. This sample's subset: CD45RA-negative fraction. The CDR3 here is CASSWDRNYGYTF. DNA of the CDR3: TGTGCCAGCAGCTGGGACAGAAACTATGGCTACACCTTC.